A single sample gave rise to the 24 T cell receptor beta chains below, sequenced in a study of blood T cell repertoires in COVID-19. Measured with immunoSEQ multiplex PCR; TCRdb has only the in-frame clones, and not every one. The sample has roughly 250,000 clones, 88% seen once. The sample taken for sequencing was peripheral blood. These receptors all come from a woman in her thirties or forties who had recovered from COVID-19.

The chain carries TRBV18 and TRBJ2-4; 9 bases map to TRBD1. CDR3 length: 15 residues. Germline assignment: CDR1 KGHSH and CDR2 LQKENI. Unmatched junction bases numbered 1, after V lost 3 bases and J lost 1 base. The CDR3 sequence: CASSPTGGAKNIQYF. The DNA of the CDR3 is TGTGCCAGCTCACCGACAGGGGGTGCCAAAAACATTCAGTACTTC.

The chain couples TRBV23-1 to TRBJ1-1, with 7 positions matching TRBD1. TRBV23-1 falls under the ORF class, with uncertain function. Unmatched junction bases numbered 8, after V lost 2 bases and J lost 2 bases. CDR3 length equals 16 residues. The DNA for the CDR3 is TGCGCCAGCAGTCAAGGGGGACAGATCCCTAACACTGAAGCTTTCTTT. Translated, it gives CASSQGGQIPNTEAFF.

This clone was seen once. CDR3 loop: CASSRRGEETQYF. The CDR3 DNA reads as TGTGCCAGCAGCCGCCGGGGAGAAGAGACCCAGTACTTC. The J gene is TRBJ2-5, the V gene TRBV3-1 (or the pseudogene TRBV3-2), with a weak D call TRBD2 (5 bases). V gave up 4 bases and J gave up 3 bases, with 9 bases separating them. The CDR3 is made up of 13 amino acids. Germline CDR1 reads LGHDT; CDR2 reads YNNKEL (reference sequence).

The rearrangement uses TRBV27 and TRBJ1-1, with D tentatively TRBD1 (6 bases). Trimming removed 5 bases from V and 4 bases from J, with 8 bases in between. Germline lookup yields CDR1 MNHEY and CDR2 SMNVEV (reference sequence). The CDR3 runs 12 residues. Here the CDR3 DNA reads TGTGCCAGCAGTCGAGGGGGCACTGAAGCTTTCTTT. Its translation: CASSRGGTEAFF.

The chain employs TRBV7-9 and TRBJ2-1, with TRBD2 matching 10 bases. V lost 3 bases, J lost 8 bases, and 7 bases stayed unmatched. The V gene's germline CDR1 is SEHNR and CDR2 FQNEAQ (reference sequence). The CDR3 extends over 15 amino acids. The chain's CDR3 is CASSFASGSSYEQFF. The DNA of the CDR3 is TGTGCCAGCAGCTTCGCTAGCGGGAGTAGCTATGAGCAGTTCTTC. Together with reference TRBV7-9 and TRBJ2-1, the CDR3 gives the full variable domain: DTGVSQNPRHKITKRGQNVTFRCDPISEHNRLYWYRQTLGQGPEFLTYFQNEAQLEKSRLLSDRFSAERPKGSFSTLEIQRTEQGDSAMYLCASSFASGSSYEQFFGPGTRLTVL.

The gene calls are TRBV5-4 and TRBJ2-5, with D possibly being TRBD1 (6 bases). Between the trimmed V and J ends, which lost 0 bases and 8 bases, there was a span of 11 bases. CDR3 size: 13 residues. CDR1 and CDR2 from the germline V gene are SGHNT and YYREEE (reference sequence). CDR3 sequence (DNA): TGTGCCAGCAGCTTGGACAGGGTGGGAACCCAGTACTTC. Residues: CASSLDRVGTQYF. Using reference TRBV5-4 and TRBJ2-5 for the parts outside the CDR3, the full variable domain is ETGVTQSPTHLIKTRGQQVTLRCSSQSGHNTVSWYQQALGQGPQFIFQYYREEENGRGNFPPRFSGLQFPNYSSELNVNALELDDSALYLCASSLDRVGTQYFGPGTRLLVL.

The rearrangement uses TRBV2 and TRBJ2-1; the match to TRBD2 covers 10 bases. This CDR3 has 16 residues. The J segment lost 2 bases and the V segment lost 4 bases, leaving 5 bases of the junction unmatched. In germline, CDR1 is SNHLY, CDR2 FYNNEI. As DNA, the CDR3 is TGTGCCAGCAGTGGGGCTAGCGGGAGAACCTACAATGAGCAGTTCTTC. This codes for CASSGASGRTYNEQFF.

This chain links TRBV19 with TRBJ2-4; 11 bases map to TRBD2. This CDR3 spans 20 amino acids. J lost 1 base, V lost 1 base, and 12 bases had no gene match. In germline, CDR1 is LNHDA, CDR2 SQIVND (reference sequence). CDR3 loop: CASSIARGLAEGGAKNIQYF. Written as DNA, the CDR3 is TGTGCCAGTAGTATAGCCCGGGGACTAGCGGAGGGGGGGGCCAAAAACATTCAGTACTTC.

This chain joins TRBV19 and TRBJ1-5; D is unclear. This CDR3 is built from 15 residues. The germline CDR1 and CDR2 sequences are LNHDA and SQIVND (reference sequence). V was trimmed by 3 bases and J by 6 bases, leaving 15 bases between them. The CDR3 bases are TGTGCCAGTAGTATCCCGGCGGGAGCGGGTCAGCCCCAGCATTTT. It is translated as CASSIPAGAGQPQHF.

V usage is TRBV9 and J usage is TRBJ2-7; 8 nucleotides agree with TRBD2. V lost 0 bases, J lost 3 bases, and 8 bases stayed unmatched. This CDR3 has 16 residues. From germline, CDR1 is SGDLS and CDR2 YYNGEE. As DNA, the CDR3 is TGTGCCAGCAGCGTAGATCCTAGCGGGCCTCTCTACGAGCAGTACTTC. Amino acids: CASSVDPSGPLYEQYF.

This clone was observed a handful of times. V and J are TRBV7-2 and TRBJ2-4; D is ambiguous. Trimming stripped 5 bases from V and 0 bases from J, with 8 bases between. The CDR3 is 14 amino acids. Germline CDR1 and CDR2: SGHTA and FQGNSA. The CDR3 region has the DNA TGTGCCAGCAGCCCCCCTAGAGCCAAAAACATTCAGTACTTC. Its translation: CASSPPRAKNIQYF. Full variable domain (missing parts from reference TRBV7-2 and TRBJ2-4): GAGVSQSPSNKVTEKGKDVELRCDPISGHTALYWYRQSLGQGLEFLIYFQGNSAPDKSGLPSDRFSAERTGGSVSTLTIQRTQQEDSAVYLCASSPPRAKNIQYFGAGTRLSVL.

This clone was found a few times. The chain combines TRBV9 with TRBJ2-1, with a possible D match to TRBD1 (5 bases). CDR1 and CDR2 from the germline V gene are SGDLS and YYNGEE. The CDR3 is 13 residues long. The V and J ends lost 4 bases and 7 bases respectively, with 12 bases between them. The CDR3 here is CASSTSAGNEQFF. CDR3 sequence (DNA): TGTGCCAGCAGCACCTCTGCAGGGAATGAGCAGTTCTTC.

This chain connects TRBV2 to TRBJ2-3; no clear D. The CDR3 consists of 13 residues. Between the trimmed V and J ends, which lost 9 bases and 2 bases, there was a span of 12 bases. Germline CDR1 reads SNHLY; CDR2 reads FYNNEI. CDR3 residues: CARTADNTDTQYF. The CDR3 DNA follows: TGTGCCAGGACGGCCGACAACACAGATACGCAGTATTTT.

The gene calls are TRBV7-2 and TRBJ2-2; 14 nucleotides align to TRBD2. V was pared by 5 bases and J by 5 bases, with 7 bases of the junction left unmatched. Per germline, CDR1 SGHTA and CDR2 FQGNSA. The CDR3 contains 17 residues. CDR3 protein: CASSMTSGRAGTGELFF. The CDR3 region has the DNA TGTGCCAGCAGCATGACTAGCGGGAGGGCCGGGACCGGGGAGCTGTTTTTT.

This chain connects TRBV4-3 to TRBJ1-6; D is possibly TRBD1 (5 bases). This CDR3 comprises 15 residues. Between the trimmed V and J ends, which lost 1 base and 7 bases, there was a span of 11 bases. Germline V lookup: CDR1 LGHNA, CDR2 YSLEER. CDR3 in amino acids: CASSQGSPGNSPLHF. In DNA, the CDR3 is TGCGCCAGCAGCCAAGGAAGCCCAGGGAATTCACCCCTCCACTTT.

CDR3 region: CASSDAGGGEQYF. Here the CDR3 DNA reads TGTGCCAGCAGTGACGCGGGCGGGGGCGAGCAGTACTTC. The gene calls are TRBV6-2 or TRBV6-3 and TRBJ2-7, with 7 bases lining up with TRBD2. From germline, CDR1 is MNHEY and CDR2 SVGEGT. V trimming: 5 bases; J trimming: 6 bases; junction bases outside the gene matches: 7. The CDR3 contains 13 residues.

This clone came up once. The CDR3 nucleotides read TGTGCCTGGAGTAACACAAGGGGGACAGATACGCAGTATTTT. This codes for CAWSNTRGTDTQYF. This chain joins TRBV30 and TRBJ2-3, with TRBD1 as a possible D gene (6 bases). The germline CDR1 and CDR2 sequences are GTSNPN and SVGIG (reference sequence). The CDR3 length is 14 residues. Trimming took off 2 bases at V and 3 bases at J, with 12 bases between the two ends.

This clone was counted a single time. A read error may produce the germline difference seen at one junction end. V gene TRBV7-6 combines with J gene TRBJ1-2, with D hard to call. The CDR3 extends over 9 amino acids. Germline-derived CDR1 and CDR2 are SGHVS and FNYEAQ. Here the CDR3 DNA reads TGTGCCAGCAGCTCCTTCAAGGAGTTC. Its translation is CASSSFKEF.

This chain uses TRBV19 with TRBJ2-3; the D gene is possibly TRBD2 (6 bases). The CDR3 length is 12 residues. V lost 3 bases, J lost 8 bases, and 9 bases lay in between. CDR1 is LNHDA, CDR2 SQIVND, per germline (reference sequence). The CDR3 nucleotides are TGTGCCAGTAGTATGGGGGGAGCTACGCAGTATTTT. Residues: CASSMGGATQYF.

The rearrangement uses TRBV3-1 (or the pseudogene TRBV3-2) and TRBJ1-2; 8 nucleotides agree with TRBD1. There are 15 residues in the CDR3. J was trimmed by 3 bases and V by 7 bases; bases with no gene match: 10. Germline assignment: CDR1 LGHDT and CDR2 YNNKEL (reference sequence). This CDR3 is CASTLDRVGDYGYTF. The CDR3 DNA is TGTGCCAGCACCTTGGACAGGGTCGGCGACTATGGCTACACCTTC.

The chain couples TRBV9 to TRBJ2-5; TRBD2 aligns across 16 bases. Per germline, CDR1 SGDLS and CDR2 YYNGEE. The V and J ends lost 4 bases and 1 base, in that order; junction bases with no gene match: 7. This CDR3 is built from 18 residues. The CDR3 reads CASSTPGTSGRVQETQYF. In DNA, the CDR3 is TGTGCCAGCAGCACCCCCGGGACTAGCGGGAGGGTCCAAGAGACCCAGTACTTC.

This clone was seen at least ten times. The chain carries TRBV6-6 and TRBJ2-3; D gene uncertain. Germline V gene sequence: CDR1 MNHNY, CDR2 SVGAGI (reference sequence). The ends were cut back, 5 bases at V and 2 bases at J, with 5 bases in the middle. This CDR3 comprises 12 residues. The DNA for the CDR3 is TGTGCCAGCAGTACAACCACAGATACGCAGTATTTT. This gives the protein CASSTTTDTQYF.

The chain carries TRBV6-5 and TRBJ2-7; tentative D call: TRBD2 (6 bases). The CDR3 loop spans 13 amino acids. V was cut by 10 bases and J by 7 bases, with 20 bases left in between. CDR1 and CDR2 (germline): MNHEY, SVGAGI. CDR3 nucleotide sequence: TGTGCCACCCACCCCCTGGGGACTGGGGAGCAGTACTTC. As protein: CATHPLGTGEQYF.

A single count supports this clone. This chain links TRBV7-2 with TRBJ2-3, with 7 bases matching TRBD2. The CDR3 has 18 residues. The V gene's germline CDR1 is SGHTA and CDR2 FQGNSA. V was clipped by 1 base and J by 1 base; unmatched bases: 11. DNA for the CDR3: TGTGCCAGCAGCTTAGGGCTAGCGGCGTCCCTGGGCACAGATACGCAGTATTTT. This gives the protein CASSLGLAASLGTDTQYF. The entire variable domain, with the rest obtained from reference TRBV7-2 and TRBJ2-3, is as follows: GAGVSQSPSNKVTEKGKDVELRCDPISGHTALYWYRQSLGQGLEFLIYFQGNSAPDKSGLPSDRFSAERTGGSVSTLTIQRTQQEDSAVYLCASSLGLAASLGTDTQYFGPGTRLTVL.